These 7 T cell receptor beta chains were all obtained from the same sample, sequenced in a study of shared T cell receptors in the human thymus. Here immunoSEQ multiplex PCR was the method, and the copy in TCRdb shows in-frame clones only, minus some. Among under 700,000 clones listed, approximately 78% were seen once. The same sample was also studied in work on human thymus T cells.

Material: thymocytes. The receptors derive from a boy less than two years old with a congenital heart defect.

The chain combines TRBV6-1 with TRBJ2-1, with a weak D call TRBD1 (6 bases). CDR1 MNHNS and CDR2 SASEGT come from the germline V gene. Trimming removed 6 bases from V and 11 bases from J, with 11 bases in between. The CDR3 covers 11 residues. For the CDR3, the DNA is TGTGCCAGCAGGCTAGACAGGAAGCAGTTCTTC. It yields the protein CASRLDRKQFF.

This clone was observed once. The chain carries TRBV11-3 and TRBJ2-3, with D tentatively TRBD2 (7 bases). Trimming cost V 4 bases and J 3 bases, with 14 bases left between them. The CDR3 has 15 residues. Looked up from germline, CDR1 is SGHNT and CDR2 is YENEEA. CDR3 sequence reads: CASSSRGRLTDTQYF. In DNA, the CDR3 is TGTGCCAGCAGCTCGCGGGGGCGTCTTACAGATACGCAGTATTTT.

The chain recombines TRBV27 with TRBJ2-3, with D maybe TRBD2 (5 bases). CDR3 length: 15 residues. The germline gives CDR1 MNHEY, CDR2 SMNVEV (reference sequence). V lost 3 bases, J lost 6 bases, and 16 bases lay in between. The CDR3 here is CASSLGSGRRDTQYF. CDR3 nucleotide sequence: TGTGCCAGCAGTTTGGGGAGCGGCAGGAGGGATACGCAGTATTTT.

The rearrangement links TRBV30 to TRBJ2-7; 8 nucleotides line up with TRBD2. There are 13 residues in the CDR3. Germline CDR1 and CDR2: GTSNPN and SVGIG (reference sequence). The V gene end was trimmed by 1 base and the J gene end by 4 bases; junction bases not matched to a gene: 3. The CDR3 DNA reads TGTGCCTGGAGTGCACCTAGCGGGTACGAGCAGTACTTC. Residues: CAWSAPSGYEQYF.

The chain employs TRBV7-2 and TRBJ2-7, with 8 bases aligning to TRBD2. The CDR3 runs to 15 residues. Per germline, CDR1 SGHTA and CDR2 FQGNSA. V shed 4 bases and J 1 base; nucleotides not matched to a gene: 6. The CDR3 nucleotides are TGTGCCAGCAGCTCCGGGAGGGGACCATCCTACGAGCAGTACTTC. As protein: CASSSGRGPSYEQYF.

The rearrangement uses TRBV2 and TRBJ2-1, with 7 bases identical to TRBD2. The CDR3 loop spans 13 amino acids. In germline, CDR1 is SNHLY, CDR2 FYNNEI. V gave up 4 bases and J gave up 9 bases; unmatched junction bases: 6. The CDR3 DNA sequence: TGTGCCAGCAGTGCTCGGGGCGGGGGTGAGCAGTTCTTC. It encodes CASSARGGGEQFF.

The V gene is TRBV10-3, the J gene TRBJ2-7, with 10 nucleotides matching TRBD1. The germline gives CDR1 ENHRY, CDR2 SYGVKD. J gave up 5 bases and V 6 bases, and 13 bases lay outside the gene matches. The CDR3 length is 16 residues. DNA for the CDR3: TGTGCCATCAGGAGACAGGGGGCAGTAAGCACTCACGAGCAGTACTTC. Translating it yields CAIRRQGAVSTHEQYF.